A single sample is the source of the 27 T cell receptor beta chains below, sequenced in a study of Tregs in tolerant kidney transplant recipients. Recipients received nonmyeloablative bone marrow transplants from related graft donors, with transient mixed chimerism. Only in-frame clones appear in the TCRdb table, and some are missing; sequencing was by immunoSEQ multiplex PCR. This sample has 50,000 or so clones, with 91% found just once. The starting material was CD8+ T cells from blood (PBMCs), obtained 24 months after the transplant. The receptors were sampled from a human patient who received a combined kidney and bone marrow transplant. Some T cells may arise from the graft donor.

V and J are TRBV7-9 and TRBJ2-7, with a possible D match to TRBD1 (6 bases). The CDR3 spans 13 residues. Germline assignment: CDR1 SEHNR and CDR2 FQNEAQ (reference sequence). Between the trimmed V and J ends, which lost 6 bases and 4 bases, there was a span of 13 bases. DNA of the CDR3: TGTGCCAGCAGTAACAAAGGGGGTTACGAGCAGTACTTC. Translated, it gives CASSNKGGYEQYF.

Details on this clone: This specimen includes other DNA sequences encoding the same CDR3. This rearrangement joins TRBV4-1 to TRBJ2-2; tentatively, D is TRBD2 (6 bases). Trimming took off 2 bases at V and 4 bases at J, with 17 bases between the two ends. Germline CDR1 is MGHRA and CDR2 is YSYEKL. CDR3 length: 17 residues. The CDR3 sequence is CASSQYYRGDGTGELFF. The CDR3 DNA reads TGCGCCAGCAGCCAATATTACCGCGGGGACGGCACCGGGGAGCTGTTTTTT.

For this clone: The junction departs from the called germline gene at one end, perhaps through a read error. In the same sample, other DNA sequences code for this CDR3. The chain uses TRBV2 and TRBJ1-6, with a tentative D call TRBD1 (6 bases). CDR1 and CDR2 from the germline V gene are SNHLY and FYNNEI. This CDR3 has 17 residues. The CDR3 DNA sequence: TGTGCCAGCAGTATCCACAGGGCCGGTTCCTATAATTCCCCCCTCCACTTT. This translates into CASSIHRAGSYNSPLHF.

The chain has TRBV28 and TRBJ2-3, with 7 bases aligning to TRBD1. Germline assignment: CDR1 MDHEN and CDR2 SYDVKM. CDR3 length equals 14 residues. V dropped 5 bases and J dropped 3; count of bases not matched to a gene: 5. CDR3 nucleotides: TGTGCCAGCAGTGAGACAGGGTGGACAGATACGCAGTATTTT. Translated: CASSETGWTDTQYF.

J is TRBJ1-5 and V is TRBV4-3, with a possible D match to TRBD1 (5 bases). The CDR3 sequence is 15 residues long. V was cut by 3 bases and J by 2 bases, with 11 bases left in between. In germline, CDR1 is LGHNA, CDR2 YSLEER. CDR3 coding DNA: TGCGCCAGCAGCCAGGTGGTAGGGGGCAATCAGCCCCAGCATTTT. This sequence encodes CASSQVVGGNQPQHF.

The rearrangement uses TRBV9 and TRBJ2-1, with D possibly being TRBD2 (7 bases). In germline, CDR1 is SGDLS, CDR2 YYNGEE. CDR3 size: 17 residues. V was pared by 1 base and J by 4 bases, with 18 bases between. CDR3 region: CASSVREGHGDYNEQFF. CDR3 nucleotides: TGTGCCAGCAGCGTAAGGGAGGGACACGGTGATTACAATGAGCAGTTCTTC.

The V call is TRBV5-8, the J call TRBJ2-2, with 8 bases fitting TRBD2. Germline V gene sequence: CDR1 SGHTS, CDR2 YDEGEE. This CDR3 contains 13 residues. J was trimmed by 6 bases and V by 7 bases; bases with no gene match: 5. CDR3 in amino acids: CASPGGVPGELFF. The CDR3 DNA sequence: TGTGCCAGCCCCGGGGGGGTCCCCGGGGAGCTGTTTTTT.

The rearrangement joins TRBV7-3 to TRBJ1-1; D possibly corresponds to TRBD1 (6 bases). The length of the CDR3 is 16 residues. The V end lost 0 bases, the J end lost 2 bases, and 13 bases lay between the germline ends. Germline loops: CDR1 SGHTA, CDR2 FQGTGA. CDR3 residues: CASSLTHRALNTEAFF. The CDR3 DNA sequence: TGTGCCAGCAGCTTAACGCACAGGGCCTTAAACACTGAAGCTTTCTTT.

The chain joins TRBV27 to TRBJ1-2, with TRBD1 matching 10 bases. The CDR3 has 15 amino acids. J was trimmed by 8 bases and V by 4 bases; bases with no gene match: 10. Per the germline V gene, CDR1 is MNHEY and CDR2 is SMNVEV (reference sequence). CDR3 sequence: CASSYGRQGAGGYTF. The CDR3 DNA sequence: TGTGCCAGCAGTTACGGTCGACAGGGGGCGGGAGGCTACACCTTC.

V and J are TRBV13 and TRBJ1-1; TRBD1 agrees at 7 bases. V gave up 5 bases and J gave up 3 bases; unmatched junction bases: 3. The CDR3 is made up of 13 amino acids. Germline V gene lookup returns CDR1 PRHDT and CDR2 FYEKMQ (reference sequence). DNA of the CDR3: TGTGCCAGCAGCCTACAGGGGTACACTGAAGCTTTCTTT. Residues: CASSLQGYTEAFF.

This clone was detected once. V and J are TRBV14 and TRBJ1-2; 7 bases are a match to TRBD1. J lost 7 bases, V lost 1 base, and 3 bases had no gene match. The CDR3 consists of 13 residues. CDR1 is SGHDN and CDR2 is FVKESK in the germline V gene. CDR3 in DNA: TGTGCCAGCAGCCAAGTAGGGGGCGGTGGCTACACCTTC. Residues: CASSQVGGGGYTF.

The chain is built from TRBV27 and TRBJ1-5, with D perhaps TRBD1 (6 bases). V was cut by 6 bases and J by 7 bases, with 16 bases left in between. Germline-derived CDR1 and CDR2 are MNHEY and SMNVEV (reference sequence). The CDR3 runs to 14 residues. The CDR3 protein is CASRRIQGLQPQHF. The CDR3 bases are TGTGCCAGCAGGAGAATACAGGGCTTGCAGCCCCAGCATTTT.

Concerning this clone: A junction end diverges from the germline sequence, so it may reflect a read error. This chain links TRBV12-5 with TRBJ1-5; 7 nucleotides agree with TRBD1. The germline V gene encodes CDR1 LGHNT and CDR2 FRNRAP. The CDR3 has 14 amino acids. CDR3 sequence reads: CVTGVHPSNQPQHF. In DNA form, the CDR3 reads TGCGTTACAGGGGTCCACCCTAGCAATCAGCCCCAGCATTTT.

The genes are TRBV30 and TRBJ2-7, with D perhaps matching TRBD1 (5 bases). The V gene lost 2 bases and the J gene lost 4 bases, with 9 bases spanning the gap. CDR1 and CDR2 (germline): GTSNPN, SVGIG (reference sequence). This CDR3 has 12 residues. CDR3 protein: CAWSIGEYEQYF. The CDR3 nucleotides read TGTGCCTGGAGTATAGGGGAATACGAGCAGTACTTC.

The rearrangement uses TRBV4-3 and TRBJ2-3, with 9 nucleotides matching TRBD1. Germline V gene data show CDR1 as LGHNA and CDR2 as YSLEER. V lost 0 bases and J lost 5; bases outside the gene matches: 12. CDR3 length equals 18 residues. The CDR3 DNA sequence: TGCGCCAGCAGCCAAGACTCAGGACAGGGGAGTTCGGTAGATACGCAGTATTTT. Protein: CASSQDSGQGSSVDTQYF.

Concerning this clone: Other DNA variants within this sample encode the same CDR3. The chain uses TRBV5-6 and TRBJ1-1; D remains unclear. V was clipped by 5 bases and J by 2 bases, with 7 bases between them. Germline loops: CDR1 SGHDT, CDR2 YYEEEE. This CDR3 has 12 residues. The CDR3 nucleotides read TGTGCCAGCAGTGCCGGTAACACTGAAGCTTTCTTT. The encoded protein is CASSAGNTEAFF.

V is TRBV29-1 and J is TRBJ2-1; 11 nucleotides match TRBD2. Germline CDR1 reads SQVTM; CDR2 reads ANQGSEA. The CDR3 is 15 residues long. The J segment lost 4 bases and the V segment lost 2 bases, leaving 4 bases of the junction unmatched. The CDR3 coding sequence is TGCAGCGTTGAATGGCCTAGCGGGAGGTACAATGAGCAGTTCTTC. This sequence encodes CSVEWPSGRYNEQFF.

This sequence joins TRBV13 and TRBJ2-5, with 8 bases matching TRBD1. Germline V gene sequence: CDR1 PRHDT, CDR2 FYEKMQ (reference sequence). This CDR3 has 15 amino acids. V was pared by 3 bases and J by 0 bases, with 3 bases of the junction left unmatched. DNA of the CDR3: TGTGCCAGCAGCTTGACAGGGGCGTACCAAGAGACCCAGTACTTC. Its translation: CASSLTGAYQETQYF.

This chain links TRBV9 with TRBJ1-2, with TRBD1 as a possible D gene (6 bases). The CDR3 loop spans 15 amino acids. Trimming shortened V by 4 bases and J by 3 bases, and 16 bases separated the two germline ends. In germline, CDR1 is SGDLS, CDR2 YYNGEE. The CDR3, as DNA: TGTGCCAGCAGCCCCCACGACAGGCAATACTATGGCTACACCTTC. Residues: CASSPHDRQYYGYTF.

The CDR3 reads CAILTGAGGQYF. The CDR3 DNA reads TGTGCCATCTTGACAGGGGCCGGGGGGCAGTACTTC. The chain has TRBV19 and TRBJ2-7; 8 bases are a match to TRBD1. Germline V gene data show CDR1 as LNHDA and CDR2 as SQIVND (reference sequence). J was trimmed by 9 bases and V by 10 bases; bases with no gene match: 11. The CDR3 runs to 12 residues.

The chain combines TRBV7-2 with TRBJ1-6; 7 nucleotides line up with TRBD1. This CDR3 has 15 amino acids. V was clipped by 5 bases and J by 8 bases; unmatched bases: 9. Germline assignment: CDR1 SGHTA and CDR2 FQGNSA. Written as DNA, the CDR3 is TGTGCCAGCAGCCCGACAGGGCCTGGTGATTCACCCCTCCACTTT. Translated: CASSPTGPGDSPLHF. The entire variable domain, with the rest obtained from reference TRBV7-2 and TRBJ1-6, is as follows: GAGVSQSPSNKVTEKGKDVELRCDPISGHTALYWYRQSLGQGLEFLIYFQGNSAPDKSGLPSDRFSAERTGGSVSTLTIQRTQQEDSAVYLCASSPTGPGDSPLHFGNGTRLTVT.

J is TRBJ2-1 and V is TRBV19; TRBD2 matches at 8 bases. CDR3 length: 18 amino acids. The junction had 15 bases not matched to a gene; V was cut back by 5 bases and J by 3 bases. In germline, CDR1 is LNHDA, CDR2 SQIVND (reference sequence). The CDR3 nucleotides read TGTGCCAGTAGTGAAAGGGTAGGGCGGGGGGTTGTCTACAATGAGCAGTTCTTC. It is translated as CASSERVGRGVVYNEQFF.

This sequence joins TRBV7-2 and TRBJ2-3; 10 positions agree with TRBD2. There are 17 residues in the CDR3. Germline CDR1 is SGHTA and CDR2 is FQGNSA. V was clipped by 4 bases and J by 4 bases; unmatched bases: 11. In DNA, the CDR3 is TGTGCCAGCAGCTCGCAACTAGCGGGGACGTTTGCAGATACGCAGTATTTT. Protein: CASSSQLAGTFADTQYF.

The chain couples TRBV27 to TRBJ2-7, with 9 bases identical to TRBD1. V lost 3 bases and J lost 5; bases outside the gene matches: 2. Germline lookup yields CDR1 MNHEY and CDR2 SMNVEV (reference sequence). The CDR3 length is 13 residues. CDR3 loop: CASSFDRGDEQYF. The CDR3 DNA reads as TGTGCCAGCAGTTTTGACAGGGGGGACGAGCAGTACTTC.

J is TRBJ2-5 and V is TRBV9; TRBD2 matches 15 bases. This CDR3 has 17 residues. J lost 2 bases, V lost 3 bases, and 5 bases had no gene match. Germline CDR1 reads SGDLS; CDR2 reads YYNGEE. The CDR3 reads CASSAGLAGGPQETQYF. The CDR3 nucleotides are TGTGCCAGCAGCGCGGGACTAGCGGGGGGTCCACAAGAGACCCAGTACTTC.

As regards this clone: A read error is likely, as this CDR3 ends without the conserved phenylalanine or tryptophan. The chain recombines TRBV28 with TRBJ2-7; possibly TRBD1 for D (5 bases). In germline, CDR1 is MDHEN, CDR2 SYDVKM. V shed 6 bases and J shed 5 bases, with 17 bases lying between them. CDR3 length: 14 residues. The CDR3 loop reads CASRTAKLINEQYL. The CDR3 nucleotides read TGTGCCAGCAGGACAGCCAAATTGATCAACGAGCAGTACCTC.

The V and J genes are TRBV5-5 and TRBJ2-2, with D hard to call. V lost 0 bases and J lost 0, with 9 bases in between. Germline V gene data show CDR1 as SGHKS and CDR2 as YYEKEE (reference sequence). This CDR3 comprises 16 residues. In nucleotides, the CDR3 is TGTGCCAGCAGCTTGGCGTCAACATCGAACACCGGGGAGCTGTTTTTT. Its protein is CASSLASTSNTGELFF.